The following is a TCR beta chain sequence with its context. Using immunoSEQ multiplex PCR, the repertoire was profiled, and TCRdb retains in-frame clones only, with some absent. The table has approximately 220,000 clones, roughly 84% seen once. The CDR3 sequence is 18 residues long. V lost 2 bases and J lost 2, with 16 bases in between. Germline V gene data show CDR1 as MNHEY and CDR2 as SMNVEV (reference sequence). The data belong to a study of blood T cell repertoires in COVID-19. The sequencing input was PBMCs or T cells enriched from blood (not recorded which). The TCR originated in a woman aged 35 to 49 who had recovered from COVID-19. The chain recombines TRBV27 with TRBJ1-6; D call uncertain. Here the CDR3 DNA reads TGTGCCAGCAGTTTAAAGAGCCTTACGAGGGCCTATAATTCACCCCTCCACTTT. Translation: CASSLKSLTRAYNSPLHF.